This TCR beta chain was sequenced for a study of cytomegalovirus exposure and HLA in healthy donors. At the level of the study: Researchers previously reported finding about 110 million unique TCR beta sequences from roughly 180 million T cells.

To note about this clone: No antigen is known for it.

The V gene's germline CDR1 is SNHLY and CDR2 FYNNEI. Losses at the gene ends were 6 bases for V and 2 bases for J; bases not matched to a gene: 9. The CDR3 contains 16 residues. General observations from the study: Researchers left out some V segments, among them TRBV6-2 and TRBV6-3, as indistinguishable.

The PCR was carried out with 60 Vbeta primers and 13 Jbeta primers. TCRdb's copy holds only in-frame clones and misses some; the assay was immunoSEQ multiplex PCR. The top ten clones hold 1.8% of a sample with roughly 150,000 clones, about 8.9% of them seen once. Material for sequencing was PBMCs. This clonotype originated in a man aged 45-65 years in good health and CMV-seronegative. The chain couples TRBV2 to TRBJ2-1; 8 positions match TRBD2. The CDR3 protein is CASRATLREAYNEQFF. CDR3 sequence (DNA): TGTGCCAGCAGGGCAACCTTGCGGGAGGCCTACAATGAGCAGTTCTTC.